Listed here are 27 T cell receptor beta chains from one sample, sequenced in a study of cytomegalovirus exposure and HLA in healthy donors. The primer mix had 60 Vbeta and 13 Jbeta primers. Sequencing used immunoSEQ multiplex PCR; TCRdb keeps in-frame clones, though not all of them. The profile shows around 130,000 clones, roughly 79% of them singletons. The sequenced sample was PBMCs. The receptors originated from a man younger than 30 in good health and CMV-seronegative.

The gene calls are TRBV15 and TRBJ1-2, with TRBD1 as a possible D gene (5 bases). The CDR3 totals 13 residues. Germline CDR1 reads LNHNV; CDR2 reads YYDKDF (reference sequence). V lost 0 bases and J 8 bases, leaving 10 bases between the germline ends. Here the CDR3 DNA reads TGTGCCACCAGCAGAGAGGACATTCACGGCTACACCTTC. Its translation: CATSREDIHGYTF.

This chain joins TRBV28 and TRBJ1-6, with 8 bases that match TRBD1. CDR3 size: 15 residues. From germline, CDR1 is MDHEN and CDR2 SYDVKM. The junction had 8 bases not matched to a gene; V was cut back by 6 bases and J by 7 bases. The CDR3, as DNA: TGTGCCAGCAGAGCTACAGGGGGACCAAATTCACCCCTCCACTTT. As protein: CASRATGGPNSPLHF.

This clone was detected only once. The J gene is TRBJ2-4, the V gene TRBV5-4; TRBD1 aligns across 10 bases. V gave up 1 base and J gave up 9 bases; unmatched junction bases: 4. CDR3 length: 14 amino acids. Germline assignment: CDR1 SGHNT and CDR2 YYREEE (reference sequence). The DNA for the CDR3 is TGTGCCAGCAGCTTGCCCGGACAGGGGGGCATTCAGTACTTC. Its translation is CASSLPGQGGIQYF.

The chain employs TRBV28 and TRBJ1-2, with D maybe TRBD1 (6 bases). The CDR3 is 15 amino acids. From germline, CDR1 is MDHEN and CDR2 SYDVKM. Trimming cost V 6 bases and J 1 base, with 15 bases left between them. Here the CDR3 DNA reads TGTGCCAGCAGAAAGACGCCAGGGGATAACTATGGCTACACCTTC. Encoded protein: CASRKTPGDNYGYTF.

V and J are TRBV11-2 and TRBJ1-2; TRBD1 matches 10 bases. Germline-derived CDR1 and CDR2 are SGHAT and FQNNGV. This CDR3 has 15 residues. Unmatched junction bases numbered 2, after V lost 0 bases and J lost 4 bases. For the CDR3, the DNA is TGTGCCAGCAGCTTAGAGGGACAGGGGACCTATGGCTACACCTTC. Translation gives CASSLEGQGTYGYTF.

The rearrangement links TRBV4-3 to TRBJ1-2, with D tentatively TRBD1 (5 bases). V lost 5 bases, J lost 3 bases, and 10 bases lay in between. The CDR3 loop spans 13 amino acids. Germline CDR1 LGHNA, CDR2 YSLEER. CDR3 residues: CASSTQGDYGYTF. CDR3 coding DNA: TGCGCCAGCAGCACCCAGGGTGACTATGGCTACACCTTC.

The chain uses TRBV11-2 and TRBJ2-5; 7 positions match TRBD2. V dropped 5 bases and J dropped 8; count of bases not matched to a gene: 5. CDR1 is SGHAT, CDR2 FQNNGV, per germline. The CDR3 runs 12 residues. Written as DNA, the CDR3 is TGTGCCAGCAGCACGGGGGAGGGAACCCAGTACTTC. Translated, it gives CASSTGEGTQYF.

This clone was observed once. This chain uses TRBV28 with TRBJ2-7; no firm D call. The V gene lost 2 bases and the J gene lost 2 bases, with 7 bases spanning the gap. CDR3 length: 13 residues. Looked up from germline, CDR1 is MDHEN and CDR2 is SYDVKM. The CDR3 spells CASSLPTTYEQYF. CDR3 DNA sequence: TGTGCCAGCAGTTTACCTACCACCTACGAGCAGTACTTC.

The CDR3 is CAFTRGFGTEAFF. DNA for the CDR3: TGTGCCTTCACAAGAGGATTTGGGACTGAAGCTTTCTTT. The V call is TRBV30, the J call TRBJ1-1; no clear D. Trimming shortened V by 7 bases and J by 5 bases, and 17 bases separated the two germline ends. The length of the CDR3 is 13 residues. Per the germline V gene, CDR1 is GTSNPN and CDR2 is SVGIG (reference sequence).

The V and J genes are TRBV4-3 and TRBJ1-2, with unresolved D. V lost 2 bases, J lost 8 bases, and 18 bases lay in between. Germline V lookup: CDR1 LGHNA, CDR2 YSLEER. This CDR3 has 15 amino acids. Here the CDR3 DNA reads TGCGCCAGCAGCCAACCGGGATCCGCCCAGGAAGGCTACACCTTC. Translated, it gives CASSQPGSAQEGYTF.

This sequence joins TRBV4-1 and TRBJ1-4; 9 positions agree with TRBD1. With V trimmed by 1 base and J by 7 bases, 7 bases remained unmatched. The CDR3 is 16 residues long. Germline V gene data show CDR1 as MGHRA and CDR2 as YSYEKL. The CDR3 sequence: CASSQGRTGVSEKLFF. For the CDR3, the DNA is TGCGCCAGCAGCCAAGGCCGGACAGGGGTCTCTGAAAAACTGTTTTTT.

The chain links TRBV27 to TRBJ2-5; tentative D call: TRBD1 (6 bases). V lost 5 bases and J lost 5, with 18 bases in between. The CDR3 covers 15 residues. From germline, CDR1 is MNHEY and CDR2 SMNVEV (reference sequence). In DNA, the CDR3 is TGTGCCAGCAGTCCCTGGGACACCGGTTGGGAGACCCAGTACTTC. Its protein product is CASSPWDTGWETQYF.

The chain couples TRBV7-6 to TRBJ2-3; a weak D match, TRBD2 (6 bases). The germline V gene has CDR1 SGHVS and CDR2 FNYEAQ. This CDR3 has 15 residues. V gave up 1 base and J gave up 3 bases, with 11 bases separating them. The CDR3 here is CASSLGRGSTDTQYF. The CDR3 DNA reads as TGTGCCAGCAGCTTAGGGCGGGGATCGACAGATACGCAGTATTTT.

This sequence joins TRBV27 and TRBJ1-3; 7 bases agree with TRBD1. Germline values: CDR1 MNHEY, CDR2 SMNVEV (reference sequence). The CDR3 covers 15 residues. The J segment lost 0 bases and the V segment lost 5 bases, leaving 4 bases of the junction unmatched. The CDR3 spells CASSPGQHSGNTIYF. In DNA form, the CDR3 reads TGTGCCAGCAGTCCGGGACAGCACTCTGGAAACACCATATATTTT.

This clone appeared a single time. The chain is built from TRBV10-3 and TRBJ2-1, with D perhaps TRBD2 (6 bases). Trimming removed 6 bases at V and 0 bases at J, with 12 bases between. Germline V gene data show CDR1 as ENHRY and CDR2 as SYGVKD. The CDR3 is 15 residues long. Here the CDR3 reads CAIRNRDFSYNEQFF. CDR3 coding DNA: TGTGCCATCAGAAACCGGGACTTCTCCTACAATGAGCAGTTCTTC.

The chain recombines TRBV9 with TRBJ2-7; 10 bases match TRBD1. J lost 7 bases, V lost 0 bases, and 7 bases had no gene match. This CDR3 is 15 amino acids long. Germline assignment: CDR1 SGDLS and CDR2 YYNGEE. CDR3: CASSVDLGTGEEQYF. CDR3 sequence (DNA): TGTGCCAGCAGCGTAGATCTGGGGACAGGGGAGGAGCAGTACTTC.

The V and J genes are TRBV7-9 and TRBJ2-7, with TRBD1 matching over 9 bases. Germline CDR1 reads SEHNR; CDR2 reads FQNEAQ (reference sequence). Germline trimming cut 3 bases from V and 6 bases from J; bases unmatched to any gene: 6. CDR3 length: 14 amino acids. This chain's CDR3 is CASSFDRGIGEQYF. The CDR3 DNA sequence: TGTGCCAGCAGCTTTGACAGGGGGATCGGCGAGCAGTACTTC.

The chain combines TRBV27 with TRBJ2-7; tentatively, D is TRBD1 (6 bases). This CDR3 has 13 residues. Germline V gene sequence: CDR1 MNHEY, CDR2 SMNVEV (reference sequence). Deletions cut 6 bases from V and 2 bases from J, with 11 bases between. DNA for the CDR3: TGTGCCAGCAGCCCGCCAGGGGCCTACGAGCAGTACTTC. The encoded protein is CASSPPGAYEQYF.

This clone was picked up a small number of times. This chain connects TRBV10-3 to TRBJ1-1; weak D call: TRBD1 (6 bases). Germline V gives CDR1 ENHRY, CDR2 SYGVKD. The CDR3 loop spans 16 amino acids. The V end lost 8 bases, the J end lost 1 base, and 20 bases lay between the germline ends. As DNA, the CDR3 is TGTGCCATCCCTCAGACAGGTTCGATGGGGAACACTGAAGCTTTCTTT. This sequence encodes CAIPQTGSMGNTEAFF.

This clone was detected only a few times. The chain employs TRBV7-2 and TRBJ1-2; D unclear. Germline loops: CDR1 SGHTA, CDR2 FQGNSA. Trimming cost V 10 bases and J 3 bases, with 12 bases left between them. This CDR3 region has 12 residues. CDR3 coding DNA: TGTGCCACGCGGGGAGAGCACTATGGCTACACCTTC. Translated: CATRGEHYGYTF.

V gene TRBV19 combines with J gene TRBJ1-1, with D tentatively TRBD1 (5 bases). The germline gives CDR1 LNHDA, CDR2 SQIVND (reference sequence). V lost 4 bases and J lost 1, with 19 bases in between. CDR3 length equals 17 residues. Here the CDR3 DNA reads TGTGCCAGTAGTAAGCACGGGGTTGGGGGGAAGAACACTGAAGCTTTCTTT. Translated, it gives CASSKHGVGGKNTEAFF.

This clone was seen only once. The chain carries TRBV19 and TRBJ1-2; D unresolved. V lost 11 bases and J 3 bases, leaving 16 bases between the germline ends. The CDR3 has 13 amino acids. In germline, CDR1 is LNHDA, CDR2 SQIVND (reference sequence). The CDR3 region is CAGQSRGDYGYTF. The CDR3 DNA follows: TGTGCCGGTCAATCCCGGGGAGACTATGGCTACACCTTC. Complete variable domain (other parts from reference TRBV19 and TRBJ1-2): DGGITQSPKYLFRKEGQNVTLSCEQNLNHDAMYWYRQDPGQGLRLIYYSQIVNDFQKGDIAEGYSVSREKKESFPLTVTSAQKNPTAFYLCAGQSRGDYGYTFGSGTRLTVV.

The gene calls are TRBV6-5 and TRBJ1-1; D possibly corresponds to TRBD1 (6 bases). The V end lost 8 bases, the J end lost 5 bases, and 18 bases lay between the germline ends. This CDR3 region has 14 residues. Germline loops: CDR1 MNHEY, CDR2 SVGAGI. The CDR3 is CASWLGGPTTEAFF. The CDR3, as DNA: TGTGCCAGCTGGTTGGGGGGGCCGACAACTGAAGCTTTCTTT.

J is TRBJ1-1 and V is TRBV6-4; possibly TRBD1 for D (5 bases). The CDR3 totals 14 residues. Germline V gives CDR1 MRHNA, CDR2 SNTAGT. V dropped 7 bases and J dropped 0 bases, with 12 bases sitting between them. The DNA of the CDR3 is TGTGCCAGCAAGTGGGGCAACCTGAACACTGAAGCTTTCTTT. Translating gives CASKWGNLNTEAFF.

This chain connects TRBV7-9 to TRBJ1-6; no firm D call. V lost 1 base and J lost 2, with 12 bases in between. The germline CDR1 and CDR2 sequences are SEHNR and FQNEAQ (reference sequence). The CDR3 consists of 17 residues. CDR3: CASSLVVGEPYNSPLHF. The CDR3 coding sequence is TGTGCCAGCAGCTTAGTGGTCGGGGAACCCTATAATTCACCCCTCCACTTT.

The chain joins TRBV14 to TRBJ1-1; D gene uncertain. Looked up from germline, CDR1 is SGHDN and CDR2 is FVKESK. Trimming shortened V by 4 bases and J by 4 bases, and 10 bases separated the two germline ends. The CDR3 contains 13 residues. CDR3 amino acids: CASSLGRGTEAFF. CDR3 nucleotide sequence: TGTGCCAGCAGCCTAGGACGGGGCACTGAAGCTTTCTTT. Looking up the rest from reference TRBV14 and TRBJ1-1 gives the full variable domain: EAGVTQFPSHSVIEKGQTVTLRCDPISGHDNLYWYRRVMGKEIKFLLHFVKESKQDESGMPNNRFLAERTGGTYSTLKVQPAELEDSGVYFCASSLGRGTEAFFGQGTRLTVV.

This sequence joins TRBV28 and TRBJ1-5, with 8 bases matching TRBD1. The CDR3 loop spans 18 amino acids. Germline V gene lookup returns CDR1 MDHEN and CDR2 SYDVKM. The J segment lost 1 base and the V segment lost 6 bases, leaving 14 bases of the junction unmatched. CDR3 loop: CASRSMDRVARSNQPQHF. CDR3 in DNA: TGTGCCAGCAGGTCTATGGACAGGGTTGCGAGGAGCAATCAGCCCCAGCATTTT.